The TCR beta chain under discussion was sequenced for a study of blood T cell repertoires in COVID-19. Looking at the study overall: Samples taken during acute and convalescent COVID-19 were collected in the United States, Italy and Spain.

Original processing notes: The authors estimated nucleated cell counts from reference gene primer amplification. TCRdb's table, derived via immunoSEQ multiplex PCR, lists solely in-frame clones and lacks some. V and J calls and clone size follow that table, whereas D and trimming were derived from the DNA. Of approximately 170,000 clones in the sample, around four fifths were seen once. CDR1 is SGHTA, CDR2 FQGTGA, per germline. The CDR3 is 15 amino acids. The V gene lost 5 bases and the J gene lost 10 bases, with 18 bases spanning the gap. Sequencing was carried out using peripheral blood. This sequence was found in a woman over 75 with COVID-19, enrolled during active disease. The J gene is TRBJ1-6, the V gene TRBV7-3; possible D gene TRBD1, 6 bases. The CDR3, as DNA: TGTGCCAGCAGCACCTTCGGGGGGCCGGGGTCACCCCTCCACTTT. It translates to CASSTFGGPGSPLHF. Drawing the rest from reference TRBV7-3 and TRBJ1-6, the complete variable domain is GAGVSQTPSNKVTEKGKYVELRCDPISGHTALYWYRQSLGQGPEFLIYFQGTGAADDSGLPNDRFFAVRPEGSVSTLKIQRTERGDSAVYLCASSTFGGPGSPLHFGNGTRLTVT.